A single sample is the source of the 27 T cell receptor beta chains below, sequenced in a study of T cell changes during pregnancy in multiple sclerosis. Clones were sequenced by immunoSEQ multiplex PCR, and TCRdb holds only the in-frame ones, with some missing. In the table there are roughly 76,000 clones, over 80% of which are singletons. The sequences come from CD4+ T cells from peripheral blood mononuclear cells, collected in the second trimester of pregnancy. These receptors were collected from a female donor with multiple sclerosis, enrolled in a pregnancy study.

This clone was counted only a few times. Relative to the germline gene, one junction end is altered; a read error may explain this. This chain connects TRBV7-2 to TRBJ1-4; TRBD1 might be the D (5 bases). Per the germline V gene, CDR1 is SGHTA and CDR2 is FQGNSA. The CDR3 extends over 14 amino acids. This CDR3 is CASSLGGANEKLFF. The CDR3 DNA reads TGTGCCAGCAGCTTAGGCGGGGCTAATGAAAAATTGTTTTTT.

The V call is TRBV18, the J call TRBJ1-3; 8 bases are a match to TRBD1. Germline values: CDR1 KGHSH, CDR2 LQKENI. The V segment lost 3 bases and the J segment 0 bases; nucleotides outside the gene matches: 7. The CDR3 is 17 amino acids. The CDR3 is CASSPPGQALSGNTIYF. In DNA, the CDR3 is TGTGCCAGCTCACCCCCGGGACAGGCTCTCTCTGGAAACACCATATATTTT. Variable domain in full (rest from reference TRBV18 and TRBJ1-3): NAGVMQNPRHLVRRRGQEARLRCSPMKGHSHVYWYRQLPEEGLKFMVYLQKENIIDESGMPKERFSAEFPKEGPSILRIQQVVRGDSAAYFCASSPPGQALSGNTIYFGEGSWLTVV.

This chain joins TRBV27 and TRBJ2-1, with a weak D call TRBD1 (5 bases). The CDR3 is made up of 16 amino acids. Deletions cut 8 bases from V and 5 bases from J, with 22 bases between. Germline CDR1 MNHEY, CDR2 SMNVEV (reference sequence). CDR3 sequence reads: CASRPPQGSFNNEQFF. DNA of the CDR3: TGTGCCAGCCGTCCACCCCAGGGCAGTTTTAACAATGAGCAGTTCTTC.

J is TRBJ2-2 and V is TRBV19, with TRBD1 matching 9 bases. CDR1 LNHDA and CDR2 SQIVND come from the germline V gene (reference sequence). CDR3 length: 16 amino acids. The ends lost 5 bases at V and 7 bases at J; junction bases unmatched: 11. The chain's CDR3 is CASSVKRDRVGGELFF. CDR3 DNA sequence: TGTGCCAGTAGTGTAAAACGGGACAGGGTCGGCGGGGAGCTGTTTTTT.

This chain uses TRBV18 with TRBJ2-1; 7 bases line up with TRBD2. This CDR3 contains 16 residues. Germline lookup yields CDR1 KGHSH and CDR2 LQKENI. V dropped 3 bases and J dropped 0; count of bases not matched to a gene: 5. The CDR3 region is CASSPGGRNSYNEQFF. For the CDR3, the DNA is TGTGCCAGCTCACCGGGGGGGAGAAACTCCTACAATGAGCAGTTCTTC.

This sequence joins TRBV5-1 and TRBJ2-1; TRBD2 is a possible D gene (6 bases). The length of the CDR3 is 15 residues. Trimming removed 3 bases from V and 0 bases from J, with 10 bases in between. Germline CDR1 SGHRS, CDR2 YFSETQ. This CDR3 is CASSSDYSSYNEQFF. CDR3 sequence (DNA): TGCGCCAGCAGCTCGGACTACAGCTCCTACAATGAGCAGTTCTTC.

The V gene is TRBV14, the J gene TRBJ1-2; D gene ambiguous. In germline, CDR1 is SGHDN, CDR2 FVKESK. The V end lost 0 bases, the J end lost 4 bases, and 6 bases lay between the germline ends. The CDR3 consists of 13 residues. The CDR3 region is CASSQDTSYGYTF. Written as DNA, the CDR3 is TGTGCCAGCAGCCAAGATACGAGCTATGGCTACACCTTC.

This clone was detected only once. The chain employs TRBV11-3 and TRBJ1-1; D gene ambiguous. With 5 bases removed from V and 2 bases from J, the gap between germline ends came to 12 bases. The V gene's germline CDR1 is SGHNT and CDR2 YENEEA. CDR3 length: 14 residues. The CDR3: CASSVGRGNTEAFF. The CDR3 coding sequence is TGTGCCAGCAGCGTGGGTCGGGGAAACACTGAAGCTTTCTTT.

The CDR3 loop reads CAISQGISNTGELFF. CDR3 coding DNA: TGTGCCATCAGCCAGGGAATATCGAACACCGGGGAGCTGTTTTTT. V is TRBV10-3 and J is TRBJ2-2, with a possible D match to TRBD1 (5 bases). The length of the CDR3 is 15 residues. Germline V gives CDR1 ENHRY, CDR2 SYGVKD. Deletions cut 6 bases from V and 0 bases from J, with 11 bases between.

This rearrangement joins TRBV6-6 to TRBJ2-7; D is perhaps TRBD1 (6 bases). The germline V gene encodes CDR1 MNHNY and CDR2 SVGAGI (reference sequence). Trimming stripped 6 bases from V and 2 bases from J, with 14 bases between. This CDR3 has 14 amino acids. The CDR3 DNA reads as TGTGCCAGCAGCCCACAGGGACAAACCTACGAGCAGTACTTC. Translated: CASSPQGQTYEQYF.

The chain employs TRBV4-1 and TRBJ1-3; D possibly corresponds to TRBD1 (5 bases). The V end lost 1 base, the J end lost 3 bases, and 10 bases lay between the germline ends. From germline, CDR1 is MGHRA and CDR2 YSYEKL. This CDR3 has 15 residues. In DNA form, the CDR3 reads TGCGCCAGCAGCCAAGTGGGGGGGAATGGAAACACCATATATTTT. It is translated as CASSQVGGNGNTIYF.

The chain carries TRBV19 and TRBJ1-2, with 10 nucleotides matching TRBD1. The germline gives CDR1 LNHDA, CDR2 SQIVND (reference sequence). J gave up 1 base and V 8 bases, and 1 base lay outside the gene matches. The CDR3 has 13 amino acids. CDR3 amino acids: CASGDRGNYGYTF. CDR3 coding DNA: TGTGCCAGTGGGGACAGGGGTAACTATGGCTACACCTTC.

The CDR3 protein is CASRSLPISGTEAFF. The CDR3 DNA is TGTGCCAGCAGAAGCCTTCCGATATCCGGGACTGAAGCTTTCTTT. This chain connects TRBV5-6 to TRBJ1-1; no clear D. This CDR3 contains 15 residues. The V end was cut by 5 bases, the J end by 5 bases, with 19 bases between. The V gene's germline CDR1 is SGHDT and CDR2 YYEEEE.

Here the CDR3 reads CASSIGQESGNTIYF. The DNA of the CDR3 is TGCGCCAGCAGCATTGGACAGGAATCGGGAAACACCATATATTTT. The rearrangement links TRBV5-1 to TRBJ1-3, with 7 bases aligning to TRBD1. The CDR3 totals 15 residues. Losses at the gene ends were 4 bases for V and 4 bases for J; bases not matched to a gene: 8. Germline V gene sequence: CDR1 SGHRS, CDR2 YFSETQ.

The chain combines TRBV25-1 with TRBJ2-1; 9 bases agree with TRBD2. Trimming cost V 3 bases and J 5 bases; bases outside gene matches: 11. The CDR3 runs to 17 residues. Germline V gives CDR1 MGHDK, CDR2 SYGVNS. The CDR3 is CASSDPLAGDLHNEQFF. CDR3 sequence (DNA): TGTGCCAGCAGTGACCCATTAGCGGGAGATTTGCACAATGAGCAGTTCTTC.

J is TRBJ2-1 and V is TRBV7-9, with 8 bases fitting TRBD2. This CDR3 has 14 residues. The J segment lost 8 bases and the V segment lost 5 bases, leaving 8 bases of the junction unmatched. Germline loops: CDR1 SEHNR, CDR2 FQNEAQ (reference sequence). The CDR3 DNA is TGTGCCAGCAGCCAGCGGGAGTTAACGGATGAGCAGTTCTTC. It yields the protein CASSQRELTDEQFF.

This clone has just a few counts. The V and J genes are TRBV5-4 and TRBJ2-3; 10 positions match TRBD1. This CDR3 has 15 residues. Germline trimming cut 4 bases from V and 5 bases from J; bases unmatched to any gene: 7. The germline V gene encodes CDR1 SGHNT and CDR2 YYREEE (reference sequence). The CDR3 nucleotides are TGTGCCAGCAGCGTGCGGACAGGGGGTATAGATACGCAGTATTTT. This translates into CASSVRTGGIDTQYF.

The V and J genes are TRBV7-2 and TRBJ2-5; 8 bases line up with TRBD2. Losses at the gene ends were 2 bases for V and 2 bases for J; bases not matched to a gene: 7. This CDR3 contains 16 residues. Looked up from germline, CDR1 is SGHTA and CDR2 is FQGNSA. CDR3 residues: CASSLRGASGQETQYF. DNA of the CDR3: TGTGCCAGCAGCTTAAGGGGTGCTAGCGGGCAAGAGACCCAGTACTTC.

V is TRBV4-3 and J is TRBJ1-2; a weak D match, TRBD1 (6 bases). The V gene's germline CDR1 is LGHNA and CDR2 YSLEER. Trimming took 0 bases from V and 4 from J, leaving 12 bases between them. The CDR3 spans 15 residues. CDR3 residues: CASSQEGEGGYGYTF. In DNA form, the CDR3 reads TGCGCCAGCAGCCAAGAGGGAGAAGGGGGCTATGGCTACACCTTC.

V usage is TRBV19 and J usage is TRBJ1-2; 9 positions agree with TRBD1. V lost 4 bases and J lost 7; bases outside the gene matches: 4. This CDR3 has 13 amino acids. The germline V gene encodes CDR1 LNHDA and CDR2 SQIVND (reference sequence). CDR3 sequence (DNA): TGTGCCAGTAGTAGTGGGGACAGGGTTGGCTACACCTTC. Its translation is CASSSGDRVGYTF.

V gene TRBV12-5 combines with J gene TRBJ2-1; 7 bases match TRBD2. CDR3 size: 18 residues. V gave up 1 base and J gave up 9 bases; unmatched junction bases: 18. Per the germline V gene, CDR1 is LGHNT and CDR2 is FRNRAP. The CDR3, as DNA: TGTGCTAGTGGTTTGGACGACTTGAGGGAGGGCCCGTTTATTGAGCAGTTCTTC. Translating gives CASGLDDLREGPFIEQFF.

The rearrangement joins TRBV10-3 to TRBJ2-4; D perhaps matches TRBD1 (7 bases). V gave up 3 bases and J gave up 9 bases, with 18 bases separating them. Germline CDR1 ENHRY, CDR2 SYGVKD. This CDR3 comprises 15 residues. The CDR3 reads CAISEGGGGKSIQYF. The DNA for the CDR3 is TGTGCCATCAGTGAAGGTGGAGGGGGCAAGAGCATTCAGTACTTC.

This clone was counted between two and nine times. The V gene is TRBV7-8, the J gene TRBJ2-5, with TRBD2 matching 10 bases. Germline lookup yields CDR1 SGHVS and CDR2 FQNEAQ. V gave up 3 bases and J gave up 5 bases; unmatched junction bases: 12. This CDR3 spans 17 amino acids. The CDR3 loop reads CASSLGNLLAGVETQYF. The CDR3 nucleotides are TGTGCCAGCAGCTTGGGGAATCTTCTAGCGGGAGTTGAGACCCAGTACTTC.

As DNA, the CDR3 is TGTGCCAGCAGCCGGACTAGCCAAGAGACCCAGTACTTC. Protein: CASSRTSQETQYF. The chain combines TRBV7-3 with TRBJ2-5; 7 bases align to TRBD2. Trimming at V came to 5 bases and at J to 1 base, leaving 1 base not matched to a gene. This CDR3 spans 13 amino acids. Germline CDR1 is SGHTA and CDR2 is FQGTGA.

The chain joins TRBV15 to TRBJ2-7, with 15 bases fitting TRBD2. The CDR3 is 20 residues long. Looked up from germline, CDR1 is LNHNV and CDR2 is YYDKDF (reference sequence). V gave up 3 bases and J gave up 0 bases; unmatched junction bases: 12. The CDR3 is CATSRATGTSGRSSSYEQYF. The CDR3 nucleotides are TGTGCCACCAGCAGGGCGACCGGGACTAGCGGGAGGTCTTCCTCCTACGAGCAGTACTTC.

The chain recombines TRBV27 with TRBJ1-1; 8 bases line up with TRBD1. V was clipped by 4 bases and J by 1 base; unmatched bases: 2. Looked up from germline, CDR1 is MNHEY and CDR2 is SMNVEV (reference sequence). The CDR3 extends over 14 amino acids. CDR3 sequence (DNA): TGTGCCAGCAGTTGGGACAGGAAGAACACTGAAGCTTTCTTT. It encodes CASSWDRKNTEAFF.

V is TRBV27 and J is TRBJ2-4; 10 bases map to TRBD2. The length of the CDR3 is 19 residues. Germline V gives CDR1 MNHEY, CDR2 SMNVEV (reference sequence). V shed 5 bases and J 1 base; nucleotides not matched to a gene: 14. The CDR3 DNA sequence: TGTGCCAGCAGTCGCTCGGCTAGCGGGAGCATTTCGGCCAAAAACATTCAGTACTTC. This gives the protein CASSRSASGSISAKNIQYF.